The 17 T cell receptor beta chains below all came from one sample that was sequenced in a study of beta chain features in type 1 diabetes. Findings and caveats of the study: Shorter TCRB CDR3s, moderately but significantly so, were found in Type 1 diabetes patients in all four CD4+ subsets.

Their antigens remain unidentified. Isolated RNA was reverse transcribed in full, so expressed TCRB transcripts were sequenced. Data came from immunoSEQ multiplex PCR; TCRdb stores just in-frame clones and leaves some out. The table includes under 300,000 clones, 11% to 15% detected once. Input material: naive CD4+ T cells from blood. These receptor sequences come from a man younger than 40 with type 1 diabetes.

This CDR3 reads CASSLSWAGRSYEQYF. The CDR3 nucleotides are TGTGCCAGCAGTTTGTCCTGGGCAGGCCGCTCCTACGAGCAGTACTTC. The chain uses TRBV27 and TRBJ2-7, with D unclear. Germline V gene data show CDR1 as MNHEY and CDR2 as SMNVEV (reference sequence). V was pared by 3 bases and J by 0 bases, with 15 bases between. The CDR3 contains 16 residues.

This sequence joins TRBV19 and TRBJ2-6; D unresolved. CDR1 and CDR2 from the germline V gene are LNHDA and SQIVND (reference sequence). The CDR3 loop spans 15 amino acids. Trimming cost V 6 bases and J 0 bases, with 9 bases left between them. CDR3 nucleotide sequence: TGTGCCAGTAGAGCAGCGATCTCTGGGGCCAACGTCCTGACTTTC. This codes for CASRAAISGANVLTF.

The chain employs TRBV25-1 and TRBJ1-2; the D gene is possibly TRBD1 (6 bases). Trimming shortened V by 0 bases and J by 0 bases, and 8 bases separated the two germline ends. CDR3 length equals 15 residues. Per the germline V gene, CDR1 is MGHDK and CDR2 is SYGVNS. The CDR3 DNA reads TGTGCCAGCAGTGAATATGGACAGACTAACTATGGCTACACCTTC. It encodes CASSEYGQTNYGYTF.

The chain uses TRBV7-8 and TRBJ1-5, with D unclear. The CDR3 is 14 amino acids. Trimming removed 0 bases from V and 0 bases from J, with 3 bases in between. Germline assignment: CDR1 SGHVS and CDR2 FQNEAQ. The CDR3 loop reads CASSLAYSNQPQHF. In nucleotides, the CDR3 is TGTGCCAGCAGCTTAGCTTATAGCAATCAGCCCCAGCATTTT.

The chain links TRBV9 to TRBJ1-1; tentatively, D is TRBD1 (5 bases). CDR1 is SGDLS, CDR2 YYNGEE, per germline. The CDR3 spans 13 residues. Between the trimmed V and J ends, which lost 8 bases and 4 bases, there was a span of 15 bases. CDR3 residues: CASSGGFGTEAFF. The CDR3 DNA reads TGTGCCAGTTCGGGGGGTTTCGGCACTGAAGCTTTCTTT.

CDR3: CASSLASGGVGSYNEQFF. CDR3 nucleotide sequence: TGTGCCAGCAGCTTAGCTAGCGGGGGGGTAGGGTCCTACAATGAGCAGTTCTTC. The chain has TRBV11-3 and TRBJ2-1; 12 bases are shared with TRBD2. The CDR3 loop spans 18 amino acids. V trimming: 1 base; J trimming: 1 base; junction bases outside the gene matches: 5. Germline V gene lookup returns CDR1 SGHNT and CDR2 YENEEA. Combining the CDR3 with reference TRBV11-3 and TRBJ2-1 gives the whole variable domain EAGVVQSPRYKIIEKKQPVAFWCNPISGHNTLYWYLQNLGQGPELLIRYENEEAVDDSQLPKDRFSAERLKGVDSTLKIQPAELGDSAVYLCASSLASGGVGSYNEQFFGPGTRLTVL.

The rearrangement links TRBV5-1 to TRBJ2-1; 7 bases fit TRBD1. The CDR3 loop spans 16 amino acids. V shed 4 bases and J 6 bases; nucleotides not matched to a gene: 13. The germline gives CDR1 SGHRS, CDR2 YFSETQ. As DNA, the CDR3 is TGCGCCAGCAGCGCCAGGCCCCAGGGGGAAAGCAATGAGCAGTTCTTC. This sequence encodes CASSARPQGESNEQFF.

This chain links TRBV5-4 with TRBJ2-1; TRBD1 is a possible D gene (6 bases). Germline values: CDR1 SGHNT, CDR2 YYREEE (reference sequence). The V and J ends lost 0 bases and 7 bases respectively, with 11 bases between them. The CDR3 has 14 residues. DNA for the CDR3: TGTGCCAGCAGCTTGGTGGGGGCGAGGAATGAGCAGTTCTTC. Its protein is CASSLVGARNEQFF.

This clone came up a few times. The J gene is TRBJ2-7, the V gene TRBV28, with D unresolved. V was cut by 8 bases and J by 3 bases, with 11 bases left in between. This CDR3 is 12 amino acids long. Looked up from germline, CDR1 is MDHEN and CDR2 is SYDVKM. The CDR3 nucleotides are TGTGCCAGCGGCGGCACCGTCTACGAGCAGTACTTC. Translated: CASGGTVYEQYF.

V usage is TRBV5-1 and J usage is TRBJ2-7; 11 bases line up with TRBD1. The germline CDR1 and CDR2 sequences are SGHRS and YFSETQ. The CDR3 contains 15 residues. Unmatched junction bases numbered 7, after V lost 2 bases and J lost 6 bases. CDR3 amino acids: CASSFDRTGGAEQYF. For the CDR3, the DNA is TGCGCCAGCAGCTTCGATAGGACAGGGGGCGCCGAGCAGTACTTC.

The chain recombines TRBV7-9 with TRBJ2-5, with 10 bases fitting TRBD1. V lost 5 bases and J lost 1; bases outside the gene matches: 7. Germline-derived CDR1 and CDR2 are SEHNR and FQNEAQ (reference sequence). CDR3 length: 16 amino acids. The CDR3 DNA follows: TGTGCCAGCAGCCTTCCACGGACAGGGGGCCAAGAGACCCAGTACTTC. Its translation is CASSLPRTGGQETQYF.

The CDR3 here is CSARQDYGYTF. For the CDR3, the DNA is TGCAGTGCTAGACAGGATTATGGCTACACCTTC. V and J are TRBV20-1 and TRBJ1-2; no clear D gene. The CDR3 totals 11 residues. Per germline, CDR1 DFQATT and CDR2 SNEGSKA (reference sequence). Trimming removed 2 bases at V and 5 bases at J, with 6 bases between.

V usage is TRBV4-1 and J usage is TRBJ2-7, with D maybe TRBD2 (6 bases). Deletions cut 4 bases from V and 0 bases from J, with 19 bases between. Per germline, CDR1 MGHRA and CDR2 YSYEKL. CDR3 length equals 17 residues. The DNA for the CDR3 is TGCGCCAGCAGCCCCACGGGCACGGGACTGAGCTCCTACGAGCAGTACTTC. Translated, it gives CASSPTGTGLSSYEQYF.

CDR3 region: CASRREQSPAEQYF. The CDR3 DNA sequence: TGTGCCAGCAGACGGGAACAGTCCCCTGCCGAGCAGTACTTC. The V call is TRBV6-1, the J call TRBJ2-7; a weak D match, TRBD2 (5 bases). V dropped 6 bases and J dropped 6 bases, with 18 bases sitting between them. This CDR3 region has 14 residues. Germline loops: CDR1 MNHNS, CDR2 SASEGT.

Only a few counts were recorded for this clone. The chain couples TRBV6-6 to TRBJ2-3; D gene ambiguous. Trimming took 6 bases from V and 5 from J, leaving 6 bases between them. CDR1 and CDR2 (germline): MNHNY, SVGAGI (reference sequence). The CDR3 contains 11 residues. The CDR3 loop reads CASSSRDTQYF. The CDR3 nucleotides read TGTGCCAGCAGCTCTCGAGATACGCAGTATTTT.

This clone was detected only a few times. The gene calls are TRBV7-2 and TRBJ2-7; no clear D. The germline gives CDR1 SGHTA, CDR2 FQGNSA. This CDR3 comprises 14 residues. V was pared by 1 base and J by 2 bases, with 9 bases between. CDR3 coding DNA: TGTGCCAGCAGCTTAGTTGCGACAACCTACGAGCAGTACTTC. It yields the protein CASSLVATTYEQYF.

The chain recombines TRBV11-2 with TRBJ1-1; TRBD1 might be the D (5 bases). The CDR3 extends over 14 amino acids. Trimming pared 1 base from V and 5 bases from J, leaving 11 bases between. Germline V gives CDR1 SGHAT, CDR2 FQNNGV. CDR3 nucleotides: TGTGCCAGCAGCTTAGTGGGGGGTGGGACTGAAGCTTTCTTT. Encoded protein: CASSLVGGGTEAFF.